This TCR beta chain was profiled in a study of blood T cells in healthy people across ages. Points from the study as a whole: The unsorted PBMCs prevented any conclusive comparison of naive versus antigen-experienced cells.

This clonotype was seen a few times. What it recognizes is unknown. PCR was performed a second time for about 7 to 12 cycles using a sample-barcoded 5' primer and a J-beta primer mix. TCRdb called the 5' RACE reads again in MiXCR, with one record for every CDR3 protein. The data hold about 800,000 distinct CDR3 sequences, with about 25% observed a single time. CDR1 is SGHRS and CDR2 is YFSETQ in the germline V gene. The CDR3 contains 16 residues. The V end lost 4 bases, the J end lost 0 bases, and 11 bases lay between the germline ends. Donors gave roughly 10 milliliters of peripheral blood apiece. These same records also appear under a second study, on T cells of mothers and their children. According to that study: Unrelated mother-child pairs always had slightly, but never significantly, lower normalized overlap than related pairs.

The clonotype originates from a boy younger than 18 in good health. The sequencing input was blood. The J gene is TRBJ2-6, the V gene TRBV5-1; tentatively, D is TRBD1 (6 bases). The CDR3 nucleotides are TGCGCCAGCAGCCGGACAGCTACCTCTGGGGCCAACGTCCTGACTTTC. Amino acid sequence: CASSRTATSGANVLTF.